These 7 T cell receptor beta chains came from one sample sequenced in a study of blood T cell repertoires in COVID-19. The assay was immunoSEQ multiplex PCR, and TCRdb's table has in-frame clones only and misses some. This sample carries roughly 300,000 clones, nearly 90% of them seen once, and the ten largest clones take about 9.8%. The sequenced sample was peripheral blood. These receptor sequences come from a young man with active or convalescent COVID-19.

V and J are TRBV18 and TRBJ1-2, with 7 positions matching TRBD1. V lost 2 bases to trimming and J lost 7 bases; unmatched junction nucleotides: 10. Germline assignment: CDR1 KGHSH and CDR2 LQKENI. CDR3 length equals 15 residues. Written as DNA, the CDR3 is TGTGCCAGCTCACCAGGGTTCCGGGACAGTGTTGGCTACACCTTC. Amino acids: CASSPGFRDSVGYTF.

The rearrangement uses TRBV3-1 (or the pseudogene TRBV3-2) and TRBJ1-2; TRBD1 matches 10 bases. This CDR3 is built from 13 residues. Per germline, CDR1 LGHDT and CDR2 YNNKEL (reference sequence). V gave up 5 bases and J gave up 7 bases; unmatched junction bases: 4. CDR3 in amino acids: CASSLGQGIGYTF. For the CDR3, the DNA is TGTGCCAGCAGCTTGGGACAGGGGATTGGCTACACCTTC.

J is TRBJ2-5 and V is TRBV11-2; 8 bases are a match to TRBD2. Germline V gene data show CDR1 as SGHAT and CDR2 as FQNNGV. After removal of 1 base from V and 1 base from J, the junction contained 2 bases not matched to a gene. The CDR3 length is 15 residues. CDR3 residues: CASSLGGGRQETQYF. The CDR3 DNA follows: TGTGCCAGCAGCTTAGGCGGGGGGCGCCAAGAGACCCAGTACTTC.

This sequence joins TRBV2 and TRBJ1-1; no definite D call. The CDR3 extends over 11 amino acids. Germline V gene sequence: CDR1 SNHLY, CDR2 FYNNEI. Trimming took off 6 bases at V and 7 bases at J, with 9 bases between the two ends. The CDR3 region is CASRPGSEAFF. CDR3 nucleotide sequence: TGTGCCAGCAGGCCGGGAAGTGAAGCTTTCTTT.

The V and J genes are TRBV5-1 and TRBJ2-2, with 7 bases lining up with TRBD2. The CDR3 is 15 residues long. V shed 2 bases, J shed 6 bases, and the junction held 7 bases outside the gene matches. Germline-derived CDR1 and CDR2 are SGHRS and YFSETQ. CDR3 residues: CASSFRLAVPGELFF. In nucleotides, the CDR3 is TGCGCCAGCAGCTTCCGTCTAGCGGTGCCCGGGGAGCTGTTTTTT.

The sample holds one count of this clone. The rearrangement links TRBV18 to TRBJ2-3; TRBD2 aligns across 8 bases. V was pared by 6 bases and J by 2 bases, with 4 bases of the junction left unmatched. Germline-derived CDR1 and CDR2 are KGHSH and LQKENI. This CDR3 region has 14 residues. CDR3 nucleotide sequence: TGTGCCAGCTCCCCGGGACTAGACACAGATACGCAGTATTTT. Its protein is CASSPGLDTDTQYF.

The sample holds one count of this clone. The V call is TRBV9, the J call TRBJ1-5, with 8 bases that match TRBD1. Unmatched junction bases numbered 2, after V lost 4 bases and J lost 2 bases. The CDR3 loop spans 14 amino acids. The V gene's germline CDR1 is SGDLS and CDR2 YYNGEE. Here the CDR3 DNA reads TGTGCCAGCAGCCCACAGGGGGGCAATCAGCCCCAGCATTTT. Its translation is CASSPQGGNQPQHF. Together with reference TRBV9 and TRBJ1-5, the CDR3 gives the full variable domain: DSGVTQTPKHLITATGQRVTLRCSPRSGDLSVYWYQQSLDQGLQFLIQYYNGEERAKGNILERFSAQQFPDLHSELNLSSLELGDSALYFCASSPQGGNQPQHFGDGTRLSIL.